This T cell receptor (beta chain) comes out of a study of blood T cell repertoires in COVID-19. This CDR3 spans 14 amino acids. Germline values: CDR1 MNHEY, CDR2 SVGEGT. V shed 5 bases and J shed 1 base, with 11 bases lying between them. Clones were sequenced by immunoSEQ multiplex PCR, and TCRdb holds only the in-frame ones, with some missing. The sample holds some 250,000 clones, approximately 80% seen once. Sequencing was done on a sample of peripheral blood. The chain has TRBV6-2 or TRBV6-3 and TRBJ1-1; a weak D match, TRBD1 (5 bases). The clonotype was recovered from a man between 35 and 55 years old with acute or convalescent COVID-19. The CDR3 DNA reads TGTGCCAGCAGTCACTTCGACAGGAACACTGAAGCTTTCTTT. Protein: CASSHFDRNTEAFF.